A single sample is the source of the 13 T cell receptor beta chains below, sequenced in a study of control samples from healthy donors and cancer patients. Some clones are missing from TCRdb's copy, which holds only in-frame ones; the method was immunoSEQ multiplex PCR. Of around 99,000 clones listed, 90% were seen once; the top ten hold about 4.2%. The material sequenced was blood. The receptors here all came from a human donor in good health. The donor label of this sample is uncertain.

The chain couples TRBV28 to TRBJ1-5; D remains ambiguous. Trimming removed 7 bases from V and 3 bases from J, with 13 bases in between. This CDR3 has 14 residues. Germline V gives CDR1 MDHEN, CDR2 SYDVKM. The CDR3 DNA sequence: TGTGCCAGCAACTTAGAGGGTTTCAATCAGCCCCAGCATTTT. Residues: CASNLEGFNQPQHF.

The chain joins TRBV21-1 to TRBJ1-2. TRBV21-1 is given as a pseudogene. The CDR3 covers 16 residues. The CDR3 DNA follows: TGTGCCAGCACCCTAAGGAGGTGGGGGGAGGGCTATGGCTACACCTTC. Its protein product is CASTLRRWGEGYGYTF.

The chain employs TRBV7-9 and TRBJ2-5, with 7 bases identical to TRBD1. After removal of 4 bases from V and 5 bases from J, the junction contained 10 bases not matched to a gene. The CDR3 length is 15 residues. CDR1 and CDR2 (germline): SEHNR, FQNEAQ (reference sequence). CDR3: CASSSSDRVGETQYF. CDR3 bases: TGTGCCAGCAGCTCATCAGACAGGGTAGGGGAGACCCAGTACTTC.

The chain uses TRBV4-2 and TRBJ2-1; no clear D. The CDR3 contains 13 residues. Germline assignment: CDR1 LGHNA and CDR2 YNFKEQ. Trimming left V 4 bases short and J 4 bases short, with 8 bases between. This CDR3 reads CASSPGRYNEQFF. The DNA of the CDR3 is TGTGCCAGCAGCCCCGGAAGGTACAATGAGCAGTTCTTC.

The chain joins TRBV5-6 to TRBJ1-5, with 7 bases matching TRBD1. Per germline, CDR1 SGHDT and CDR2 YYEEEE. This CDR3 spans 16 amino acids. The V segment lost 1 base and the J segment 4 bases; nucleotides outside the gene matches: 8. CDR3 amino acids: CASSLTGTALNQPQHF. The CDR3 nucleotides read TGTGCCAGCAGCTTGACCGGGACAGCTCTAAATCAGCCCCAGCATTTT.

The chain combines TRBV7-2 with TRBJ2-7; possible D gene TRBD1, 6 bases. CDR1 and CDR2 (germline): SGHTA, FQGNSA. Trimming took 5 bases from V and 2 from J, leaving 13 bases between them. The CDR3 loop spans 14 amino acids. The CDR3 loop reads CASSPHRDTYEQYF. In DNA, the CDR3 is TGTGCCAGCAGCCCTCACAGGGACACCTACGAGCAGTACTTC. Complete variable domain (other parts from reference TRBV7-2 and TRBJ2-7): GAGVSQSPSNKVTEKGKDVELRCDPISGHTALYWYRQSLGQGLEFLIYFQGNSAPDKSGLPSDRFSAERTGGSVSTLTIQRTQQEDSAVYLCASSPHRDTYEQYFGPGTRLTVT.

A single count supports this clone. The chain uses TRBV4-2 and TRBJ1-1; D remains unclear. Germline lookup yields CDR1 LGHNA and CDR2 YNFKEQ. Trimming removed 3 bases from V and 0 bases from J, with 14 bases in between. The CDR3 length is 16 residues. In nucleotides, the CDR3 is TGTGCCAGCAGCCAGAACAGCGAAGGATTGAACACTGAAGCTTTCTTT. The encoded protein is CASSQNSEGLNTEAFF.

The CDR3 nucleotides read TGTGCCAGCAGCTTGGGTCCAGGGTTGTACACCGGGGAGCTGTTTTTT. Protein product: CASSLGPGLYTGELFF. This chain links TRBV7-3 with TRBJ2-2; D is perhaps TRBD1 (5 bases). Germline CDR1 and CDR2: SGHTA and FQGTGA. V lost 3 bases and J 3 bases, leaving 14 bases between the germline ends. The CDR3 length is 16 residues.

The J gene is TRBJ1-5, the V gene TRBV5-6; TRBD1 might be the D (5 bases). CDR3 length: 16 residues. Germline CDR1 is SGHDT and CDR2 is YYEEEE. Between the trimmed V and J ends, which lost 1 base and 6 bases, there was a span of 17 bases. This CDR3 reads CASSLYSGGYGQPQHF. The CDR3 coding sequence is TGTGCCAGCAGCTTGTATTCTGGGGGTTACGGTCAGCCCCAGCATTTT.

The chain combines TRBV12-3 or TRBV12-4 with TRBJ2-7; the D gene could be TRBD1 or TRBD2 (5 bases each). The ends were cut back, 5 bases at V and 7 bases at J, with 12 bases in the middle. CDR3 length equals 12 residues. CDR3 DNA sequence: TGTGCCAGCAGTCTCAGTGGGGGTGAGCAGTACTTC. Translation: CASSLSGGEQYF.

The rearrangement uses TRBV10-3 and TRBJ1-3; a weak D match, TRBD1 (5 bases). Germline V lookup: CDR1 ENHRY, CDR2 SYGVKD. CDR3 length: 14 amino acids. Between the trimmed V and J ends, which lost 4 bases and 4 bases, there was a span of 11 bases. CDR3 DNA: TGTGCCATCAGTGGGCAGGGCCCCGGAAACACCATATATTTT. Amino acid sequence: CAISGQGPGNTIYF.

This clone was seen a handful of times. The V call is TRBV6-2 or TRBV6-3, the J call TRBJ1-6; 7 bases map to TRBD1. CDR1 and CDR2 (germline): MNHEY, SVGEGT. The CDR3 sequence is 14 residues long. The V segment lost 2 bases and the J segment 9 bases; nucleotides outside the gene matches: 4. CDR3 sequence reads: CASSYRGQSSPLHF. In DNA, the CDR3 is TGTGCCAGCAGTTACAGGGGGCAGTCTTCACCCCTCCACTTT.

The V call is TRBV10-2, the J call TRBJ1-2; D perhaps matches TRBD1 (5 bases). The CDR3 totals 13 residues. V lost 1 base and J 8 bases, leaving 11 bases between the germline ends. The germline V gene has CDR1 WSHSY and CDR2 SAAADI. CDR3 nucleotides: TGCGCCAGCAGTGAGTTAGGGGTTGGGGGCTACACCTTC. Encoded protein: CASSELGVGGYTF.